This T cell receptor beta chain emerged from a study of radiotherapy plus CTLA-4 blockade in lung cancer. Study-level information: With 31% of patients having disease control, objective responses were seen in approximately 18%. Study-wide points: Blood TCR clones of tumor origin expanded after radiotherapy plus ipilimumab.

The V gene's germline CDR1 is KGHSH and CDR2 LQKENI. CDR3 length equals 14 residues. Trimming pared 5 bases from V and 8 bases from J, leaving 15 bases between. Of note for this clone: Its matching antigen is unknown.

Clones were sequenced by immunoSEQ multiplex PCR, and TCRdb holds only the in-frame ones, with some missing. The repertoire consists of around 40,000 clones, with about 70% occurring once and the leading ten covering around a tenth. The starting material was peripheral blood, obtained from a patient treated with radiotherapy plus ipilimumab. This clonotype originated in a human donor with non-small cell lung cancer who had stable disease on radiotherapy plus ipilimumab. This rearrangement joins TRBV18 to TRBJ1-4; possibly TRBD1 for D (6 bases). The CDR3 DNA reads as TGTGCCAGCTCATCGACAGGTTTTCGAGAAAAACTGTTTTTT. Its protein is CASSSTGFREKLFF.